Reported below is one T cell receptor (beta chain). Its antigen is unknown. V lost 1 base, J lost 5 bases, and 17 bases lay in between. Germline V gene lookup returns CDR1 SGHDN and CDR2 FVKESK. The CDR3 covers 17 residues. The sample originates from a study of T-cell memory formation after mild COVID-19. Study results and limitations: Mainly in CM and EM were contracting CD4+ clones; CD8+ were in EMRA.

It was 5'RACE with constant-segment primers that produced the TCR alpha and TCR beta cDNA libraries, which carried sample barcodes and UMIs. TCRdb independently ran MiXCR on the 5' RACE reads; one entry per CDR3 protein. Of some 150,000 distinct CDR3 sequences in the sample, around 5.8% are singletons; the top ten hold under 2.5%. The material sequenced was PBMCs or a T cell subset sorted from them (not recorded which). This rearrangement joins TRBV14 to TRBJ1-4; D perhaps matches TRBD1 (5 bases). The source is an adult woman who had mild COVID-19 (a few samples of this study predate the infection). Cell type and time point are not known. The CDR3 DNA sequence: TGTGCCAGCAGCCAAGGTTTCGGGCGGGGCTTAAATGAAAAACTGTTTTTT. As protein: CASSQGFGRGLNEKLFF.